This TCR beta chain was captured in a study of shared clonotypes between healthy human individuals. Study-level information: Each donor's CD8 memory used one plate, CD8 naive two, each CD4 subset three. Study results and caveats: Among donors, the sharing of clonotypes was expected to be influenced by sequencing depth.

Replicate PCRs for sorted subsets used about 200 ng DNA; this equaled 25,000 to 30,000 T cell genomes. Under the authors' procedure: With immunoSEQ giving junction-only sequences and no quality scores, filtering differed. TCRdb keeps only in-frame clones here, not all; method: immunoSEQ multiplex PCR. The V and J calls and clone size were taken over from that table, and D and trimming were inferred from the DNA. The table lists roughly 2,300,000 clones, about nine tenths of them singletons. V was clipped by 2 bases and J by 5 bases, with 16 bases between them. Germline CDR1 SGHKS, CDR2 YYEKEE (reference sequence). The CDR3 has 15 amino acids. As to this clone: The antigen remains undetermined.

The receptor was derived from a young man in good health. Some clones in this sample may be carry-over from other donors' samples. The sequenced sample consisted of naive CD4+ T cells from PBMCs. The subset denotes: CD45RA+ positively selected. This chain connects TRBV5-5 to TRBJ1-1, with unresolved D. The CDR3: CASSLSELGLTEAFF. Here the CDR3 DNA reads TGTGCCAGCAGCTTATCAGAACTAGGACTAACTGAAGCTTTCTTT.